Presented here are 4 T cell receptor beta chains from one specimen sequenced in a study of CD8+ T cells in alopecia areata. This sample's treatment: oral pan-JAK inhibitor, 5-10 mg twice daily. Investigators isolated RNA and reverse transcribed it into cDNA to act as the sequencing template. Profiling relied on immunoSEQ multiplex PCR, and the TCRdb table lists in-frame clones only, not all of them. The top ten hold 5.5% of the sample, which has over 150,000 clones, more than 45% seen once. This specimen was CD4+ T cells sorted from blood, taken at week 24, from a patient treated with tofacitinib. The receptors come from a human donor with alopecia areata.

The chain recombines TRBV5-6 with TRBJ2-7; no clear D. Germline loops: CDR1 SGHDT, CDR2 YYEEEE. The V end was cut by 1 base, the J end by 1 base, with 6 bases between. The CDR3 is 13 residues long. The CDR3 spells CASSLFGSYEQYF. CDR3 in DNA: TGTGCCAGCAGCTTGTTTGGATCCTACGAGCAGTACTTC.

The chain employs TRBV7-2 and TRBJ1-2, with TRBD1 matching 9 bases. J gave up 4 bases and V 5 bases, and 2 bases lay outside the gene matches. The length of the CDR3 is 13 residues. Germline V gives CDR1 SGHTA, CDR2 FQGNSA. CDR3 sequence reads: CASSMGQGYGYTF. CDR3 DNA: TGTGCCAGCAGCATGGGACAGGGCTATGGCTACACCTTC.

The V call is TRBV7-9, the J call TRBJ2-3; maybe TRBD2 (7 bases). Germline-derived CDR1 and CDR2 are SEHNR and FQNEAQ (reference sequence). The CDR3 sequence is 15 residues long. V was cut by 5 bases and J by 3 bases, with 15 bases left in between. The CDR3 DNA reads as TGTGCCAGCAGCCCAAGGGGGGGAGCGACAGATACGCAGTATTTT. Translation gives CASSPRGGATDTQYF.

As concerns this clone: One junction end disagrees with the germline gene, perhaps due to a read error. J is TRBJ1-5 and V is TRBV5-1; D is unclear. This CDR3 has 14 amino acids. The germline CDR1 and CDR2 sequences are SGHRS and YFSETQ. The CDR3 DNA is TGCGCCAGCAACTTGCGGGCAGAAAATCAGCCCCAGCATTTT. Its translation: CASNLRAENQPQHF.